This T cell receptor (beta chain) originates from a study of shared clonotypes between healthy human individuals (dated by TCRdb to 2019 to 2021). As for the study more broadly: The cohort included three men and two women between 18 and 49 years of age. Per donor, leukapheresis produced somewhere between about 0.85 and 8.9 billion PBMCs. The study deeply sequenced blood TCR repertoires of about 5 healthy adults to estimate repertoire size and the extent of clonotype sharing between individuals. To increase sequencing depth and limit assay-specific biases, different laboratories used diverse techniques to prepare libraries and sequence TCR repertoires.

The CDR3, cysteine through phenylalanine, is 18 amino acids long. Only the CDR3 DNA is retained, 54 bases long and in frame from the first base. CDR1 and CDR2, looked up from the germline V gene, are SGDLS and YYNGEE. Here V drops 0 bases and J drops 6 bases, and the junction holds 11 bases not matched to any gene. The donors were healthy, HIV-negative adults who had no recently reported acute infections or vaccinations. Every donor was a Caucasian adult residing in Nashville, Tennessee, USA. In the unsorted samples, roughly 90 million PBMCs were counted, and genomic DNA was extracted using the QIAamp DNA Blood Mini kit. Blood was obtained by leukapheresis, after which PBMCs were separated by Ficoll-Histopaque density gradient centrifugation and cryopreserved in liquid nitrogen vapor phase. TCR CDR3 regions were amplified from genomic DNA by multiplex PCR using the deep immunoSEQ assay. For each cell subset, the extracted genomic DNA was distributed evenly across all wells of several immunoSEQ 96-well plates, and each plate served as one replicate. Each replicate PCR for unsorted PBMC received 300 to 350 ng genomic DNA, equal to 30,000 to 35,000 T cell genomes. Unsorted PBMC genomic DNA was sequenced across ten immunoSEQ deep assay plates. Purified libraries were quantified with a Qubit 3.0 fluorometer, sized on a Bioanalyzer 2100, and re-quantified with the KAPA Library Quantification kit. Each immunoSEQ 96-well plate was sequenced on its own single-read 150-cycle Illumina NextSeq 550 flow cell. Processing in the source paper ran as follows. The immunoSEQ output contained only junctional sequences without quality scores, so filtering could not match that applied to full-length reads. To assign V/J genes and CDR3, sequences were annotated against IMGT germline references using PyIR, a Python wrapper for IgBLAST v1.9. Any read was removed if the V/J assignment was weak (E-value above 1e-6), the CDR3 was missing, or the read contained stop codons, out-of-frame junctions, or ambiguous translated residues. V3J clonotypes were defined by identical inferred V gene, J gene, and CDR3 amino acid sequence. Percentage overlap between repertoires was calculated by dividing the number of shared unique clonotypes by the size of the smaller repertoire. Richness of each repertoire was evaluated using RTK rarefaction, the Chao1 estimator, and Recon v2.1 estimates of unobserved clonotypes. TCRdb retrieved this table from immuneACCESS and kept in-frame rearrangements only. Not all clones are present; in checked studies, unresolved V genes account for under half, and no reason is known for the remainder. The DNA was the basis for D and trimming; V, J and clone size are from that table. Counted in this sample were around 500,000 clones; around 80% of them appeared once. The ten most abundant clones make up roughly 13% of the sample.

Overall study results and their limits: Sampling was limited to blood, and TCR repertoires in tissue likely differ from TCR repertoires in blood. Pairwise subsampling led to the expectation that sequencing depth would affect the degree of clonotype sharing among donors. The genetic and exposure-history diversity represented was limited by the small number of donors.

A remark on this clone: Its antigen has not been determined. Nothing much larger sits one base from this clone, and base qualities are not available.

The receptor was derived from a woman aged 40 to 50 in good health. Some clones in this sample may be carry-over from other donors' samples. Material: PBMCs. This chain joins TRBV9 to TRBJ2-1, with 11 bases in between that match TRBD2. In nucleotide form, the sequence is TGTGCCAGCAGCGTAGCAGCCGCTCTAGCGGGAGGCGGCAATGAGCAGTTCTTC. Its product reads: CASSVAAALAGGGNEQFF.